This TCR beta chain stems from a study of cytomegalovirus exposure and HLA in healthy donors. Study-level results: In a later analysis, specific HLA alleles were associated with 15,000 or so TCR beta sequences at a 0.05 false discovery rate. Sequencing depth across donors, presence/absence analyses assumed, was roughly uniform. Across donors, most TCRs were seen rarely, yet some public ones were widespread.

As concerns this clone: Its antigen is as yet unknown.

Amplification used 60 Vbeta primers and 13 Jbeta primers. TCRdb's copy holds only in-frame clones and misses some; the assay was immunoSEQ multiplex PCR. The sample records 100,000 to 150,000 clones, approximately 80% being singletons. CDR3 length: 15 residues. Germline values: CDR1 SQVTM, CDR2 ANQGSEA. The V end was cut by 3 bases, the J end by 0 bases, with 13 bases between. The specimen was PBMCs. This TCR derives from a man in his thirties or forties in good health and CMV-seropositive. The chain couples TRBV29-1 to TRBJ2-3, with D tentatively TRBD2 (6 bases). The CDR3 nucleotides are TGCAGCGTTGATGGCGCTAGCGATAGCACAGATACGCAGTATTTT. Translating it yields CSVDGASDSTDTQYF.